The present entry profiles one TCR beta chain with its context. What it recognizes is unknown. Per germline, CDR1 LNHNV and CDR2 YYDKDF (reference sequence). The CDR3 loop spans 13 amino acids. With 9 bases removed from V and 9 bases from J, the gap between germline ends came to 15 bases. The data originate from a study of CD8+ T cells in alopecia areata. The study's findings and limits: It was less clear whether patients shared TCRs than it was in mice, possibly because of HLA.

RNA was extracted and reverse transcribed into cDNA as the sequencing template. Libraries were prepared by immunoSEQ multiplex PCR; TCRdb keeps only in-frame clonotypes and omits some of them. This table holds 150,000 to 200,000 clones, approximately 61% found once. Described treatment: oral pan-JAK inhibitor, 5-10 mg twice daily. Alopecia areata patients provided lesional scalp punch biopsies and peripheral blood. The chain couples TRBV15 to TRBJ1-6, with a tentative D call TRBD1 (5 bases). The sequencing here drew on CD4+ T cells sorted from blood, taken at week 24, from a patient treated with tofacitinib. The receptor's source is a human donor with alopecia areata. CDR3 in DNA: TGTGCCACGTCCGAGGGGCGAAGTTCACCCCTCCACTTT. Protein product: CATSEGRSSPLHF. Using reference TRBV15 and TRBJ1-6 for the parts outside the CDR3, the full variable domain is DAMVIQNPRYQVTQFGKPVTLSCSQTLNHNVMYWYQQKSSQAPKLLFHYYDKDFNNEADTPDNFQSRRPNTSFCFLDIRSPGLGDTAMYLCATSEGRSSPLHFGNGTRLTVT.